Shown below are 14 T cell receptor beta chains from a single sample sequenced in a study of pediatric ulcerative colitis. The table came from immunoSEQ multiplex PCR; TCRdb's copy has only in-frame clones and leaves some out. Here the sample spans 15,000 to 20,000 clones, 70% to 80% being singletons. During colonoscopy, one to two rectal pinch biopsies were collected. Material: gut tissue. The receptors originated from a boy aged 5-17 years who was a control in a study of pediatric ulcerative colitis.

The chain links TRBV18 to TRBJ2-7; TRBD1 matches at 8 bases. Germline V gene sequence: CDR1 KGHSH, CDR2 LQKENI. The CDR3 has 16 residues. J was trimmed by 4 bases and V by 3 bases; bases with no gene match: 11. The chain's CDR3 is CASSPNTGQGAYEQYF. The DNA of the CDR3 is TGTGCCAGCTCACCTAATACTGGACAGGGTGCTTACGAGCAGTACTTC.

This clone was seen a handful of times. The rearrangement uses TRBV6-1 and TRBJ2-3; D remains unclear. Deletions cut 3 bases from V and 5 bases from J, with 15 bases between. The CDR3 is 15 residues long. From germline, CDR1 is MNHNS and CDR2 SASEGT. CDR3 protein: CASSETVLDIDTQYF. In DNA, the CDR3 is TGTGCCAGCAGTGAGACGGTGCTAGATATAGATACGCAGTATTTT.

This clone has a single count. V and J are TRBV4-3 and TRBJ1-2, with D hard to call. CDR1 and CDR2 from the germline V gene are LGHNA and YSLEER. The CDR3 sequence is 13 residues long. V was trimmed by 4 bases and J by 0 bases, leaving 6 bases between them. This CDR3 is CASSPEANYGYTF. The CDR3 nucleotides are TGCGCCAGCAGCCCCGAGGCTAACTATGGCTACACCTTC.

This clone has a handful of counts. This chain links TRBV19 with TRBJ2-5; D might be TRBD1 (6 bases). CDR1 and CDR2 from the germline V gene are LNHDA and SQIVND (reference sequence). The CDR3 is 12 residues long. The V and J ends lost 4 bases and 3 bases respectively, with 6 bases between them. The CDR3 region has the DNA TGTGCCAGTAGTACAGGGGAAGAGACCCAGTACTTC. Protein: CASSTGEETQYF.

The chain is built from TRBV5-1 and TRBJ1-5; D might be TRBD1 (6 bases). V lost 1 base and J 4 bases, leaving 12 bases between the germline ends. The length of the CDR3 is 15 residues. The germline V gene encodes CDR1 SGHRS and CDR2 YFSETQ. CDR3 coding DNA: TGCGCCAGCAGCTTGAACGGGGGCAGGAATCAGCCCCAGCATTTT. Translated: CASSLNGGRNQPQHF.

The chain carries TRBV6-1 and TRBJ1-1; D unclear. Deletions cut 5 bases from V and 1 base from J, with 5 bases between. The germline CDR1 and CDR2 sequences are MNHNS and SASEGT. The CDR3 has 12 residues. CDR3 sequence (DNA): TGTGCCAGCAGTTCATGGAACACTGAAGCTTTCTTT. This gives the protein CASSSWNTEAFF.

The rearrangement uses TRBV6-6 and TRBJ1-5, with 7 bases lining up with TRBD1. V trimming: 6 bases; J trimming: 5 bases; junction bases outside the gene matches: 7. The CDR3 runs 14 residues. Germline V lookup: CDR1 MNHNY, CDR2 SVGAGI (reference sequence). CDR3 in DNA: TGTGCCAGCAGACCACGACAGGGATATCAGCCCCAGCATTTT. Amino acids: CASRPRQGYQPQHF.

This clone came up once. CDR3 amino acids: CASSIGTVDKNEQFF. As DNA, the CDR3 is TGTGCCAGTAGTATAGGGACAGTGGACAAAAATGAGCAGTTCTTC. This chain links TRBV19 with TRBJ2-1; a weak D match, TRBD1 (6 bases). Trimming shortened V by 1 base and J by 7 bases, and 14 bases separated the two germline ends. This CDR3 region has 15 residues. Germline CDR1 and CDR2: LNHDA and SQIVND (reference sequence). The full variable domain, with the rest looked up from reference TRBV19 and TRBJ2-1, is DGGITQSPKYLFRKEGQNVTLSCEQNLNHDAMYWYRQDPGQGLRLIYYSQIVNDFQKGDIAEGYSVSREKKESFPLTVTSAQKNPTAFYLCASSIGTVDKNEQFFGPGTRLTVL.

The V and J genes are TRBV4-3 and TRBJ2-7; D unresolved. Per germline, CDR1 LGHNA and CDR2 YSLEER. The ends were cut back, 0 bases at V and 6 bases at J, with 24 bases in the middle. The CDR3 has 18 residues. This chain's CDR3 is CASSQDSLVGVKSGEQYF. CDR3 sequence (DNA): TGCGCCAGCAGCCAAGATTCTTTGGTCGGAGTGAAATCGGGCGAGCAGTACTTC.

V usage is TRBV19 and J usage is TRBJ1-1; TRBD1 matches at 9 bases. J gave up 11 bases and V 8 bases, and 12 bases lay outside the gene matches. The CDR3 runs 13 residues. Germline CDR1 is LNHDA and CDR2 is SQIVND (reference sequence). CDR3 DNA sequence: TGTGCCAGTTTGGGACAGGGATGGGGCGAGGCTTTCTTT. Translating gives CASLGQGWGEAFF.

The chain joins TRBV11-2 to TRBJ2-7; TRBD1 aligns across 7 bases. The ends lost 5 bases at V and 6 bases at J; junction bases unmatched: 7. Germline V CDR1 and CDR2: SGHAT, FQNNGV. The CDR3 covers 13 residues. Here the CDR3 reads CASSQGQLREQYF. CDR3 nucleotides: TGTGCCAGCAGCCAGGGACAGTTGCGCGAGCAGTACTTC.

The rearrangement joins TRBV2 to TRBJ1-5; D perhaps matches TRBD1 (5 bases). Trimming stripped 0 bases from V and 6 bases from J, with 9 bases between. Germline CDR1 SNHLY, CDR2 FYNNEI. The CDR3 extends over 14 amino acids. For the CDR3, the DNA is TGTGCCAGCAGTGAAGCGCTAGGGACTCAGCCCCAGCATTTT. This encodes CASSEALGTQPQHF.

V gene TRBV6-5 combines with J gene TRBJ2-2; 11 nucleotides align to TRBD2. V was clipped by 6 bases and J by 0 bases; unmatched bases: 0. The CDR3 spans 15 residues. Germline CDR1 is MNHEY and CDR2 is SVGAGI. The CDR3 DNA sequence: TGTGCCAGCAGACTAGCGGGAGCGAACACCGGGGAGCTGTTTTTT. This encodes CASRLAGANTGELFF.

This CDR3 reads CASSSQISGGSYEQYF. The DNA for the CDR3 is TGTGCCAGTAGCTCCCAAATATCAGGGGGCAGTTACGAGCAGTACTTC. The chain has TRBV19 and TRBJ2-7; 8 bases agree with TRBD1. This CDR3 is 16 amino acids long. The J segment lost 4 bases and the V segment lost 6 bases, leaving 14 bases of the junction unmatched. The germline V gene has CDR1 LNHDA and CDR2 SQIVND (reference sequence).